Shown below are 12 T cell receptor beta chains from a single sample sequenced in a study of human T cells and chemical hapten exposure. Noted time point: pre-sensitization, week 0. Treatment of the sample: therapeutic diphenylcyclopropenone sensitization with weekly scalp DPC. TCRdb itself ran the RACE reads through MiXCR, one entry per CDR3 protein. Among over 300,000 distinct CDR3 sequences listed, 5.1% were seen once. The sample here was whole blood, taken in connection with sensitization to the hapten diphenylcyclopropenone (DPC). These receptors were taken from a woman aged 45 to 65 with alopecia areata. Some clones in this sample may be carry-over from other donors' samples.

There are many counts of this clonotype. The chain combines TRBV6-2 or TRBV6-3 with TRBJ1-1; 7 positions match TRBD1. CDR1 and CDR2 from the germline V gene are MNHEY and SVGEGT. CDR3 length equals 14 residues. The V gene end was trimmed by 8 bases and the J gene end by 4 bases; junction bases not matched to a gene: 10. The CDR3 here is CASGTVGSGTEAFF. The CDR3 coding sequence is TGTGCCAGCGGGACAGTGGGCAGCGGCACTGAAGCTTTCTTT.

The chain is built from TRBV6-2 or TRBV6-3 and TRBJ2-1, with a weak D call TRBD2 (5 bases). The CDR3 has 13 amino acids. Germline values: CDR1 MNHEY, CDR2 SVGEGT. Trimming took 6 bases from V and 8 from J, leaving 14 bases between them. The CDR3 DNA is TGTGCCAGCAGGCGGACGGCGGGCGATGAGCAGTTCTTC. Protein product: CASRRTAGDEQFF.

This clonotype was detected many times. The CDR3 protein is CASSRRLGSYNEQFF. CDR3 DNA: TGTGCCAGCAGCCGAAGACTAGGCTCCTACAATGAGCAGTTCTTC. The chain links TRBV6-2 or TRBV6-3 to TRBJ2-1; TRBD2 might be the D (6 bases). The V end was cut by 6 bases, the J end by 0 bases, with 12 bases between. Per the germline V gene, CDR1 is MNHEY and CDR2 is SVGEGT. The CDR3 contains 15 residues.

This clonotype was counted ten times or more. The genes are TRBV6-5 and TRBJ1-1; D gene uncertain. Germline CDR1 and CDR2: MNHEY and SVGAGI. This CDR3 contains 13 residues. V was trimmed by 2 bases and J by 5 bases, leaving 9 bases between them. The CDR3 sequence: CASSYPGLTEAFF. As DNA, the CDR3 is TGTGCCAGCAGTTACCCGGGTTTAACTGAAGCTTTCTTT.

The rearrangement links TRBV29-1 to TRBJ2-1, with D uncertain. V shed 7 bases and J shed 5 bases, with 18 bases lying between them. CDR1 is SQVTM and CDR2 is ANQGSEA in the germline V gene. The CDR3 runs 14 residues. CDR3 coding DNA: TGCAGCGCGCTAATTCGCGTATTGAACAATGAGCAGTTCTTC. The encoded protein is CSALIRVLNNEQFF.

This clonotype was detected ten times or more. The chain uses TRBV6-5 and TRBJ2-1; D might be TRBD1 (6 bases). The CDR3 is 15 residues long. CDR1 is MNHEY, CDR2 SVGAGI, per germline. V was clipped by 2 bases and J by 0 bases, with 8 bases between them. CDR3 coding DNA: TGTGCCAGCAGTTACGGGACACCCTCCTACAATGAGCAGTTCTTC. Translating it yields CASSYGTPSYNEQFF.

The chain carries TRBV30 and TRBJ2-3, with a weak D call TRBD2 (5 bases). Trimming shortened V by 0 bases and J by 6 bases, and 7 bases separated the two germline ends. The CDR3 runs to 12 residues. Germline assignment: CDR1 GTSNPN and CDR2 SVGIG (reference sequence). The CDR3 DNA reads as TGTGCCTGGAGTGTACTAGACGATACGCAGTATTTT. This encodes CAWSVLDDTQYF.

This clonotype was seen a single time. This may come from a read error, since a much larger clone is one base off. Given the absence of the conserved phenylalanine or tryptophan at the CDR3 end, a read error is likely. The V and J genes are TRBV11-2 and TRBJ2-3; D is undetermined. Trimming removed 0 bases at V and 10 bases at J, with 8 bases between. The CDR3 has 12 residues. CDR1 SGHAT and CDR2 FQNNGV come from the germline V gene. In DNA form, the CDR3 reads TGTGCCAGCAGCTTAGAAAGGATGGCGCAGTATTCT. It translates to CASSLERMAQYS.

This clonotype was observed a handful of times. The chain employs TRBV9 and TRBJ2-7; D call uncertain. The CDR3 is 14 amino acids. CDR1 is SGDLS and CDR2 is YYNGEE in the germline V gene. Trimming cost V 10 bases and J 1 base, with 18 bases left between them. The CDR3 DNA is TGTGCCGATAATTTGACCCAACCATCCTACGAGCAGTACTTC. Its translation is CADNLTQPSYEQYF.

This clonotype showed up just a few times. The genes are TRBV5-1 and TRBJ2-3, with D unclear. V shed 0 bases and J shed 1 base, with 9 bases lying between them. CDR1 is SGHRS and CDR2 is YFSETQ in the germline V gene. The CDR3 contains 15 residues. The CDR3 loop reads CASSLDSLRTDTQYF. CDR3 sequence (DNA): TGCGCCAGCAGCTTGGACAGTCTCCGCACAGATACGCAGTATTTT.

This clonotype has a count of ten or more. The chain is built from TRBV28 and TRBJ2-3; TRBD2 is a possible D gene (5 bases). Between the trimmed V and J ends, which lost 8 bases and 7 bases, there was a span of 10 bases. CDR1 is MDHEN, CDR2 SYDVKM, per germline. The CDR3 totals 11 residues. DNA for the CDR3: TGTGCCAGCGGCGGACTGAATACGCAGTATTTT. Its translation is CASGGLNTQYF.

This clonotype was seen only a few times. This chain joins TRBV6-5 and TRBJ1-2, with 9 bases identical to TRBD1. J was trimmed by 5 bases and V by 2 bases; bases with no gene match: 6. CDR1 is MNHEY, CDR2 SVGAGI, per germline. The CDR3 has 15 amino acids. The CDR3, as DNA: TGTGCCAGCAGTTACGGAACAGGGGGCAAATATGGCTACACCTTC. It specifies CASSYGTGGKYGYTF.